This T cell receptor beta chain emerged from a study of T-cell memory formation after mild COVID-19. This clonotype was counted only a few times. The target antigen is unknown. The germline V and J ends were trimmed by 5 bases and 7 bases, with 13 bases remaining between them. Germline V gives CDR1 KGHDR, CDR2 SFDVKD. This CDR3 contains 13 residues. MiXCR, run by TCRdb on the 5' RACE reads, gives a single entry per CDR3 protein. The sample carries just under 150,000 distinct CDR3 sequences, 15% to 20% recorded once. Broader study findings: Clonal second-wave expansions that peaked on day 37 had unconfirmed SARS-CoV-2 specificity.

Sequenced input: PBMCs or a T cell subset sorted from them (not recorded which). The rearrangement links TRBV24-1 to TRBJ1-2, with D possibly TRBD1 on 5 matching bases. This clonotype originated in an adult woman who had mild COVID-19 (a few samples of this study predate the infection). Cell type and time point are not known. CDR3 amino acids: CATSARGLSGYTF. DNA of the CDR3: TGTGCCACCAGTGCGCGGGGGTTGTCTGGCTACACCTTC.